This TCR beta chain was observed in a study of regulatory T cells in long-lasting Graves disease. Across the whole study: Antithyroid drugs had been given to newly diagnosed Graves' patients for under 3 months.

As for time point: newly diagnosed GD, antithyroid drugs for less than 3 months. Construction of the TCR library relied on RNA isolated from PBMCs. Germline values: CDR1 SGHDN, CDR2 FVKESK. The V end was cut by 1 base, the J end by 4 bases, with 10 bases between. This CDR3 is built from 14 residues. Building of the TCR beta libraries involved iRepertoire HTBI primers and Arm-PCR of CDR3 regions. TCRdb recomputed calls from the multiplex PCR reads with MiXCR, one row per CDR3 protein. Found here are around 400,000 distinct CDR3 sequences, about 15% of them singletons; the top ten hold about 7.8%. This clonotype was detected ten times or more. These same data were also listed under a study on T cells in Graves' hyperthyroidism and ophthalmopathy. As that report states: Diagnostic decisions used clinical symptoms, serum thyroxine and TRAb, thyroid ultrasound and orbital computed tomography. The model anticipated ophthalmopathy a median about six months pre-onset.

Sequenced here: peripheral blood mononuclear cells (PBMCs), sampled at new diagnosis, from a patient treated with antithyroid drugs. J is TRBJ1-1 and V is TRBV14; D is possibly TRBD1 (6 bases). The clonotype comes from a woman between 35 and 50 years old with Graves disease. CDR3 loop: CASSQANRATEAFF. The CDR3, as DNA: TGTGCCAGCAGCCAAGCCAACAGGGCCACTGAAGCTTTCTTT.